One T cell receptor beta chain is described in this entry. What it binds is not known. The V end was cut by 1 base, the J end by 3 bases, with 19 bases between. CDR1 is SGHNT, CDR2 YENEEA, per germline. CDR3 size: 18 residues. The source of the sample is a study of T cell responses to AZD1222 COVID-19 vaccine. Regarding the study as a whole: It should be noted that donors were predominantly white British and more often female, and clonal diversity was possibly underestimated. CD4 TCRs associated with vaccination spanned spike, dominating at 160-218 and 743-854. No repertoire was sampled before or during the peak T cell response, only after it.

Assay: immunoSEQ multiplex PCR; the TCRdb copy retains only in-frame clones and omits some. Found here are 150,000 to 200,000 clones, roughly nine tenths of them singletons; the top ten hold less than 1.5%. The TCR sequence derives from an adult who received the AZD1222 COVID-19 vaccine. This specimen was peripheral blood, taken 28 days after the second AZD1222 dose. This chain connects TRBV11-3 to TRBJ2-1; D uncertain. The DNA for the CDR3 is TGTGCCAGCAGCTTAGTCCCCGGGTCCCCCCCTCGCTACAATGAGCAGTTCTTC. As protein: CASSLVPGSPPRYNEQFF.